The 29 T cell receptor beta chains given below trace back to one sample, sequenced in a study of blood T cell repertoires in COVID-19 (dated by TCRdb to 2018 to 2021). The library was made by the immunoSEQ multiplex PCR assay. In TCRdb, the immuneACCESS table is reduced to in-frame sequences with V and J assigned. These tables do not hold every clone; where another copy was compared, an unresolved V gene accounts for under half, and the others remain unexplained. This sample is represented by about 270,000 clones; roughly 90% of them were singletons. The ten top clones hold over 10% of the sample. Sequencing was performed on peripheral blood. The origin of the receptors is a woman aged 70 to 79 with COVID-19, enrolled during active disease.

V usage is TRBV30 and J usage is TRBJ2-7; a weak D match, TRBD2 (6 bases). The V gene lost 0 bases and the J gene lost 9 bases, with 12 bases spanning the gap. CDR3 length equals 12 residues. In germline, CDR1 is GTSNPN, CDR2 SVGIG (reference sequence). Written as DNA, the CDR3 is TGTGCCTGGAGTGTACGAGTCGGGGGGCAGTACTTC. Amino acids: CAWSVRVGGQYF.

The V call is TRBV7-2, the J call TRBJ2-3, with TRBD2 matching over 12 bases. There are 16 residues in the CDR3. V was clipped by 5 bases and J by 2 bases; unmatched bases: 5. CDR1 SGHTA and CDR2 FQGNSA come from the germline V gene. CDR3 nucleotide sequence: TGTGCCAGCAGCCTCGGACTAGCGGGGAACACAGATACGCAGTATTTT. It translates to CASSLGLAGNTDTQYF.

The CDR3 here is CATSRQGGSNQPQHF. The CDR3 coding sequence is TGTGCCACCAGCAGACAGGGGGGAAGCAATCAGCCCCAGCATTTT. The V call is TRBV15, the J call TRBJ1-5, with 7 bases matching TRBD1. J lost 1 base, V lost 2 bases, and 2 bases had no gene match. This CDR3 region has 15 residues. Germline assignment: CDR1 LNHNV and CDR2 YYDKDF (reference sequence).

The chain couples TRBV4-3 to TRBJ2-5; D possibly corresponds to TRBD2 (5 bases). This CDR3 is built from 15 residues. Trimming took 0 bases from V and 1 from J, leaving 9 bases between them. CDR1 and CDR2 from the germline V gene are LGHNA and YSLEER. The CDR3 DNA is TGCGCCAGCAGCCAAGAAAGAGGACTCCAAGAGACCCAGTACTTC. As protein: CASSQERGLQETQYF.

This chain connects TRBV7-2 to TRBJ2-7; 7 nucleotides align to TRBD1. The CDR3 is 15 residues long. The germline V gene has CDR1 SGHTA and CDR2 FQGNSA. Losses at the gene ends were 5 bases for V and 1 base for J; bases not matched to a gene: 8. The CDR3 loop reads CASSPRQGGSYEQYF. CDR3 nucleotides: TGTGCCAGCAGCCCCCGACAGGGCGGGTCCTACGAGCAGTACTTC. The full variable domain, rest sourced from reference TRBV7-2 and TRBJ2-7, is GAGVSQSPSNKVTEKGKDVELRCDPISGHTALYWYRQSLGQGLEFLIYFQGNSAPDKSGLPSDRFSAERTGGSVSTLTIQRTQQEDSAVYLCASSPRQGGSYEQYFGPGTRLTVT.

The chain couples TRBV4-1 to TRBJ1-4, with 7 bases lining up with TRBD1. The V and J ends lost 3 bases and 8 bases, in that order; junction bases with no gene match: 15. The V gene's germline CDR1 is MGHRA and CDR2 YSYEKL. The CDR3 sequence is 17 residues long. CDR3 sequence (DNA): TGCGCCAGCAGCCAGGACCTACAGGGGCTGGTTGACGAAAAACTGTTTTTT. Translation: CASSQDLQGLVDEKLFF.

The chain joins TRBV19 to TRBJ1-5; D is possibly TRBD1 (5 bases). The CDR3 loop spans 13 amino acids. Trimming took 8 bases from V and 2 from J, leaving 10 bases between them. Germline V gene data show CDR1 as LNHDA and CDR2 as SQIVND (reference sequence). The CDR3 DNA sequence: TGTGCCAGTGGAGGGACGGGCAATCAGCCCCAGCATTTT. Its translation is CASGGTGNQPQHF. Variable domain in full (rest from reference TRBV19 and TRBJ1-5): DGGITQSPKYLFRKEGQNVTLSCEQNLNHDAMYWYRQDPGQGLRLIYYSQIVNDFQKGDIAEGYSVSREKKESFPLTVTSAQKNPTAFYLCASGGTGNQPQHFGDGTRLSIL.

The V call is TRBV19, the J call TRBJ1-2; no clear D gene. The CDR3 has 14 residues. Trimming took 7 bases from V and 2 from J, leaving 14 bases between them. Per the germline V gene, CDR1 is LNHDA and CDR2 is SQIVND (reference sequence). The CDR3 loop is CASKEGIGNYGYTF. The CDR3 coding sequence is TGTGCCAGTAAGGAGGGAATAGGAAACTATGGCTACACCTTC.

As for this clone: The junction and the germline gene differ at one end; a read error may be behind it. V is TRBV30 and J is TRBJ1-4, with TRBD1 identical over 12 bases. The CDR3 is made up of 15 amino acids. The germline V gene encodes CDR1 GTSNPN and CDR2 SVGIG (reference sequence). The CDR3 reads CAWSRGTGGDEKLFF. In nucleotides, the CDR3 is TGTGCGTGGAGTCGGGGGACAGGGGGCGACGAAAAACTGTTTTTT.

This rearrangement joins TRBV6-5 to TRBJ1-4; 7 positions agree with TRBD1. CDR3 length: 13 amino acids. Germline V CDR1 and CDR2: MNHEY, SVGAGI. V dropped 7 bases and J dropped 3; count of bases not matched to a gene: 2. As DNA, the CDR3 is TGTGCCAGCAAGGGGGCTGCTAATGAAAAACTGTTTTTT. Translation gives CASKGAANEKLFF.

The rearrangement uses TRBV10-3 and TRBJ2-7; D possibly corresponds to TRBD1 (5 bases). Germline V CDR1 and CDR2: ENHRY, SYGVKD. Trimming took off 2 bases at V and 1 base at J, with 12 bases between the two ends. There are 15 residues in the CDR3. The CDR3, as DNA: TGTGCCATCAGTGAGCCAACCCAGGGTTCCTACGAGCAGTACTTC. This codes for CAISEPTQGSYEQYF.

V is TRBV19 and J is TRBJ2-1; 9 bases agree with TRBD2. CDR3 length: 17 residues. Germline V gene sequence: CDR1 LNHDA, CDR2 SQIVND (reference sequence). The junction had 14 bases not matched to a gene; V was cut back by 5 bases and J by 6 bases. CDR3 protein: CASSSSPTSGLRNEQFF. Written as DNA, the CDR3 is TGTGCCAGTAGTTCTTCCCCGACTAGCGGACTTCGCAATGAGCAGTTCTTC.

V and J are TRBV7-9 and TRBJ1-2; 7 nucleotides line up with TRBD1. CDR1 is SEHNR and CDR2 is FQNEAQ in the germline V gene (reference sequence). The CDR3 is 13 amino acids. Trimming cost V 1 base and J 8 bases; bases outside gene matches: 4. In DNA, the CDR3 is TGTGCCAGCAGCTTAGAGACAGGGTACGGCTACACCTTC. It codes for CASSLETGYGYTF. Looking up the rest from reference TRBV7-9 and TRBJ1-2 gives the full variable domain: DTGVSQNPRHKITKRGQNVTFRCDPISEHNRLYWYRQTLGQGPEFLTYFQNEAQLEKSRLLSDRFSAERPKGSFSTLEIQRTEQGDSAMYLCASSLETGYGYTFGSGTRLTVV.

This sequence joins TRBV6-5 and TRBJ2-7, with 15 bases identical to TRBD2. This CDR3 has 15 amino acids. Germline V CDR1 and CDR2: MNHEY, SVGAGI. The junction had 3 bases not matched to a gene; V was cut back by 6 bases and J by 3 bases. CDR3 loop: CASSRTSGGDYEQYF. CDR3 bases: TGTGCCAGCAGCCGGACTAGCGGGGGGGACTACGAGCAGTACTTC.

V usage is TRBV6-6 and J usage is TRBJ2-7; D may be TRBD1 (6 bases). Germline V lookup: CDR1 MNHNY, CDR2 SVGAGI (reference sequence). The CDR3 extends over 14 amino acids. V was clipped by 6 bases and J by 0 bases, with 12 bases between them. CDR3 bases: TGTGCCAGCAGCCCTACAGGGAGCTCCTACGAGCAGTACTTC. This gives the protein CASSPTGSSYEQYF.

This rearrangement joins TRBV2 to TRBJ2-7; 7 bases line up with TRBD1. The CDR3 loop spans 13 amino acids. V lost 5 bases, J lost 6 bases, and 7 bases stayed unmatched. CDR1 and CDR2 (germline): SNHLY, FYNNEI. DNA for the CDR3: TGTGCCAGCAGTACCCAAGGGGGCAGCGAGCAGTACTTC. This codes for CASSTQGGSEQYF.

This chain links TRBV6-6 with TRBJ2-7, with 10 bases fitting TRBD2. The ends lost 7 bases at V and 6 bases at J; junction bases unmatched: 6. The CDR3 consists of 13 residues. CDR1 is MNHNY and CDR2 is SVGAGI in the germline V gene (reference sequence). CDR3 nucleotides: TGTGCCAGCAAAAGCGGGGGGGCCTCCGAGCAGTACTTC. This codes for CASKSGGASEQYF.

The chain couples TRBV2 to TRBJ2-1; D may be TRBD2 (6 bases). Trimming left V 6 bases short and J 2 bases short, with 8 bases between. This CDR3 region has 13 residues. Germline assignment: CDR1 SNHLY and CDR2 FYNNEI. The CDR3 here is CASRGGPYNEQFF. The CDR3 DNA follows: TGTGCCAGCAGGGGGGGACCCTACAATGAGCAGTTCTTC.

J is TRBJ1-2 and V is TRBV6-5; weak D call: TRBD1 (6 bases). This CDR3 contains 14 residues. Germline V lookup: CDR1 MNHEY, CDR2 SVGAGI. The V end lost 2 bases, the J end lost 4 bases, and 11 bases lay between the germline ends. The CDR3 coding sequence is TGTGCCAGCAGTTACGGGGGCTCGGGCTATGGCTACACCTTC. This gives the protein CASSYGGSGYGYTF.

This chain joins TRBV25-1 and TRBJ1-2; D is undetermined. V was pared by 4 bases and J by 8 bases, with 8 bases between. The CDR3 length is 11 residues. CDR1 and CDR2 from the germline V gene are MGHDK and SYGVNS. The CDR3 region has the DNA TGTGCCAGCAGTGGTTCTTTCGGCTACACCTTC. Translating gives CASSGSFGYTF.

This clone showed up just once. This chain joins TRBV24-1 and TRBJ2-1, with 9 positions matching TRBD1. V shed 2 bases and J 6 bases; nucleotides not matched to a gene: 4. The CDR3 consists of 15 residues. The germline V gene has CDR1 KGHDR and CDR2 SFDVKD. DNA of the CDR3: TGTGCCACCAGTGATTCCGGACAGGGGCTCAATGAGCAGTTCTTC. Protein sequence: CATSDSGQGLNEQFF.

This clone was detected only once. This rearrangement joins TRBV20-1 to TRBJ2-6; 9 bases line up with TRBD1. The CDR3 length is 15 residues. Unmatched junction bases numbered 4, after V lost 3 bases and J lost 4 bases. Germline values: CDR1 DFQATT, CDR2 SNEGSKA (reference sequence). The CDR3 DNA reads TGCAGTGCTAGTGACAGGGGGTACGGGGCCAACGTCCTGACTTTC. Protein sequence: CSASDRGYGANVLTF.

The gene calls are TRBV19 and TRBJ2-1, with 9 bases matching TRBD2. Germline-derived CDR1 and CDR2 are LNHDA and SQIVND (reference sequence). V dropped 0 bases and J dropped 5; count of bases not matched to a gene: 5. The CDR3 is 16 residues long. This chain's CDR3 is CASSIEVLAGNNEQFF. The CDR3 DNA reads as TGTGCCAGTAGTATAGAGGTTCTAGCGGGGAACAATGAGCAGTTCTTC.

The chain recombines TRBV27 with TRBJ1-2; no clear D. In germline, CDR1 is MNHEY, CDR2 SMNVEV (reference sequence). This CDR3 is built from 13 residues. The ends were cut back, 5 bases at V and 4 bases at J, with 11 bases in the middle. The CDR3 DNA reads TGTGCCAGCAGTCCTCCCTCGGGCTATGGCTACACCTTC. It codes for CASSPPSGYGYTF.

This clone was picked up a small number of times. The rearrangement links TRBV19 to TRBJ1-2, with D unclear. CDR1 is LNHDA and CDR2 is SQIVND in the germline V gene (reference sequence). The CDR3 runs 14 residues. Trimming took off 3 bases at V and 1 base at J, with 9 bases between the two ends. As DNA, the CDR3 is TGTGCCAGTAGTATGACCGGGGATAACTATGGCTACACCTTC. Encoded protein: CASSMTGDNYGYTF.

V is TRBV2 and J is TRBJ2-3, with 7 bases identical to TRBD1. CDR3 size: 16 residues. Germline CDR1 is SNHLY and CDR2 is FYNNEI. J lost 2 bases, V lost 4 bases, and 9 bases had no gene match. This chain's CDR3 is CASSGTGTAHTDTQYF. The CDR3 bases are TGTGCCAGCAGTGGGACCGGGACAGCTCACACAGATACGCAGTATTTT.

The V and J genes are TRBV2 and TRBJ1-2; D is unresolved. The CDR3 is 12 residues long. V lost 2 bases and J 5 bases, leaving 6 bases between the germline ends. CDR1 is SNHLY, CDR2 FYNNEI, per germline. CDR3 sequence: CASSENLYGYTF. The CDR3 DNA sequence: TGTGCCAGCAGTGAAAACCTATATGGCTACACCTTC. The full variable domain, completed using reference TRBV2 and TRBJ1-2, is EPEVTQTPSHQVTQMGQEVILRCVPISNHLYFYWYRQILGQKVEFLVSFYNNEISEKSEIFDDQFSVERPDGSNFTLKIRSTKLEDSAMYFCASSENLYGYTFGSGTRLTVV.

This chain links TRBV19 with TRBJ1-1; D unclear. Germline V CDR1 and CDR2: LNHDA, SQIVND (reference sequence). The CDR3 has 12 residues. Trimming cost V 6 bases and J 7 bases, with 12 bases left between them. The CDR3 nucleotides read TGTGCCAGTAGCCCCTCTCGTGTTGAAGCTTTCTTT. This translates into CASSPSRVEAFF.

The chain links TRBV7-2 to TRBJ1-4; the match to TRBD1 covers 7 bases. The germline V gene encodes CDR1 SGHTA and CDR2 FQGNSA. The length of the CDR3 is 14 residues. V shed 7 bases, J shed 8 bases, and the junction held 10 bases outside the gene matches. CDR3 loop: CASNLQGPGEKLFF. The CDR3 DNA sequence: TGTGCCAGCAACCTACAGGGGCCAGGAGAAAAACTGTTTTTT.